Each of the 12 T cell receptor beta chains below was sequenced from the same sample in a study of identical twins (dated by TCRdb to about 2016). Library prep was done by 5' RACE. This sample was sequenced with an Illumina HiSeq 2000. The public reads were reanalyzed by TCRdb: fastp trimming at Q25, MiXCR alignment, in-frame beta chains only. Rows are combined by CDR3 protein, so each entry shows the most common genes and DNA. Within this sample are fewer than 250,000 distinct CDR3 sequences, with about 15% of them counted one time only. The ten largest make up 35% to 45% of the sample. This sample also appeared in a second study, on T cells expressing NK-cell markers.

Sequencing was performed on CD8+ T cells sorted from blood. These receptors originate from a woman between 18 and 29 years old in good health.

V usage is TRBV12-3 or TRBV12-4 and J usage is TRBJ2-3; no clear D. CDR3 size: 13 residues. V was clipped by 3 bases and J by 4 bases, with 8 bases between them. The CDR3 DNA is TGTGCCAGCAGTTTCTTGGAGCCAGATACGCAGTATTTT. It yields the protein CASSFLEPDTQYF.

This clonotype was counted a few times. The V and J genes are TRBV5-1 and TRBJ2-7, with D perhaps matching TRBD1 or TRBD2 (5 bases each). The V end was cut by 4 bases, the J end by 0 bases, with 17 bases between. This CDR3 is 16 amino acids long. Per germline, CDR1 SGHRS and CDR2 YFSETQ. CDR3 bases: TGCGCCAGCAGCCTCGCAGGGTTGAGGGGCTCCTACGAGCAGTACTTC. It codes for CASSLAGLRGSYEQYF. Full variable domain (missing parts from reference TRBV5-1 and TRBJ2-7): KAGVTQTPRYLIKTRGQQVTLSCSPISGHRSVSWYQQTPGQGLQFLFEYFSETQRNKGNFPGRFSGRQFSNSRSEMNVSTLELGDSALYLCASSLAGLRGSYEQYFGPGTRLTVT.

This clonotype was seen only a few times. This sequence joins TRBV12-3 or TRBV12-4 and TRBJ2-5; D tentatively reads TRBD1 or TRBD2 (5 bases each). The length of the CDR3 is 12 residues. V was shortened by 3 bases and J by 5 bases, with 7 bases between the two germline ends. CDR3 bases: TGTGCCAGCAGTTTTGAGGGGGAGACCCAGTACTTC. This gives the protein CASSFEGETQYF.

This clonotype was detected a few times. V is TRBV11-2 and J is TRBJ2-5, with unresolved D. This CDR3 has 10 residues. CDR1 is SGHAT and CDR2 is FQNNGV in the germline V gene. Trimming left V 4 bases short and J 4 bases short, with 1 base between. The CDR3 loop reads CASSSETQYF. The CDR3 nucleotides read TGTGCCAGCAGCTCAGAGACCCAGTACTTC.

V usage is TRBV11-2 and J usage is TRBJ2-1; TRBD2 is a possible D gene (6 bases). CDR3 length equals 14 residues. CDR1 and CDR2 from the germline V gene are SGHAT and FQNNGV. V was shortened by 1 base and J by 8 bases, with 12 bases between the two germline ends. The CDR3 loop reads CASSLGFGGDEQFF. DNA for the CDR3: TGTGCCAGCAGCTTAGGTTTCGGGGGTGATGAGCAGTTCTTC.

With respect to this clonotype: One end of the junction does not line up with germline, which may come from a read error. This chain links TRBV12-3 or TRBV12-4 with TRBJ2-4; TRBD2 might be the D (7 bases). CDR3 length: 19 amino acids. The CDR3 sequence is CACSLSAGAPFLAKNIQYF. In nucleotides, the CDR3 is TGTGCCTGCAGTTTAAGTGCGGGGGCACCTTTTCTAGCCAAAAACATTCAGTACTTC.

This clonotype was seen many times. The V call is TRBV15, the J call TRBJ2-2, with D perhaps matching TRBD1 (6 bases). CDR3 length equals 16 residues. Trimming took off 9 bases at V and 2 bases at J, with 19 bases between the two ends. Per germline, CDR1 LNHNV and CDR2 YYDKDF (reference sequence). In nucleotides, the CDR3 is TGTGCCACGTCGGGGCCCGGGACACCTAACACCGGGGAGCTGTTTTTT. Its translation: CATSGPGTPNTGELFF.

The rearrangement joins TRBV27 to TRBJ1-1; D might be TRBD1 (6 bases). V was cut by 5 bases and J by 3 bases, with 16 bases left in between. The CDR3 extends over 15 amino acids. The germline gives CDR1 MNHEY, CDR2 SMNVEV (reference sequence). The CDR3 is CASSPQGRMDTEAFF. The DNA of the CDR3 is TGTGCCAGCAGTCCCCAGGGGCGCATGGACACTGAAGCTTTCTTT.

This clonotype was seen once. This rearrangement joins TRBV29-1 to TRBJ2-7, with TRBD1 identical over 7 bases. The CDR3 is made up of 13 amino acids. Germline loops: CDR1 SQVTM, CDR2 ANQGSEA. After removal of 2 bases from V and 2 bases from J, the junction contained 3 bases not matched to a gene. The CDR3 is CSVERDSPYEQYF. The CDR3, as DNA: TGCAGCGTTGAAAGGGACAGCCCCTACGAGCAGTACTTC.

The chain couples TRBV9 to TRBJ2-3; 8 bases fit TRBD2. V was clipped by 3 bases and J by 5 bases; unmatched bases: 8. In germline, CDR1 is SGDLS, CDR2 YYNGEE. The CDR3 is 15 amino acids. CDR3 DNA: TGTGCCAGCAGCGCGGGCGGGAGGAAAGTAGATACGCAGTATTTT. Residues: CASSAGGRKVDTQYF.

The chain recombines TRBV12-3 or TRBV12-4 with TRBJ2-2, with 10 bases identical to TRBD2. Trimming at V came to 5 bases and at J to 7 bases, leaving 4 bases not matched to a gene. The CDR3 is 14 residues long. The CDR3 spells CASSHGLADGELFF. CDR3 DNA sequence: TGTGCCAGCAGTCACGGACTAGCGGACGGGGAGCTGTTTTTT.

V and J are TRBV12-3 or TRBV12-4 and TRBJ1-6; no definite D call. Deletions cut 3 bases from V and 5 bases from J, with 11 bases between. This CDR3 region has 15 residues. CDR3 DNA sequence: TGTGCCAGCAGTTTGAGTCCGAGGGATAATTCACCCCTCCACTTT. Translating it yields CASSLSPRDNSPLHF.